The clone carrying this T cell receptor (beta chain) was recorded only once. Its antigen is unknown. The sample originates from a study of T cell responses to AZD1222 COVID-19 vaccine. Turning to the study itself: Both about-4-week and about-12-week second-dose recipients were combined.

The CDR3 length is 13 residues. Looked up from germline, CDR1 is LNHDA and CDR2 is SQIVND (reference sequence). V shed 6 bases and J 4 bases; nucleotides not matched to a gene: 3. The protocol was immunoSEQ multiplex PCR, while the TCRdb copy is restricted to in-frame clones and leaves out a portion. The data show 240,000 or so clones, with approximately 93% seen just once and 0.55% held by the top ten. Points from the study as a whole: Clonal diversity may have been underestimated in mostly white British donors. Receipt of two AZD1222 doses was followed by a rise in Spike-specific TCR breadth and depth. Reportedly, nearly half the spike-specific TCRs target unmutated variant regions.

The sequence came from an adult in good health. Sequences were derived from peripheral blood, sampled on day 0 of AZD1222 vaccination. The gene calls are TRBV19 and TRBJ1-2; 9 nucleotides line up with TRBD1. The CDR3 coding sequence is TGTGCCAGTAGGGGACAGGGTTTCTATGGCTACACCTTC. Encoded protein: CASRGQGFYGYTF.